This T cell receptor beta chain comes out of a study of a mutant IDH1 vaccine in newly diagnosed glioma. Whole-study context: Beginning 4-6 weeks after radiotherapy alone, or with temozolomide cycles, vaccination took place. Sex among treated patients split approximately 62% male, roughly 40% female; mean age was roughly 40 years. Earlier care involved radiotherapy, temozolomide, or both, and the majority received both.

Time point indicated: week 5, during vaccination. A single vaccine dose contained 300 ug of mutant IDH1 20-mer peptide, and topical imiquimod was used with it. Germline CDR1 is SGHVS and CDR2 is FQNEAQ. Between the trimmed V and J ends, which lost 0 bases and 0 bases, there was a span of 12 bases. CDR3 length equals 17 residues. With respect to this clone: As yet, its antigen is unknown.

TCRdb's copy holds only in-frame clones and misses some; the assay was immunoSEQ multiplex PCR. The data hold 60,000 or so clones, with around 82% observed a single time. The chain employs TRBV7-8 and TRBJ1-3; D not resolved. The sequence came from a woman aged 18-35 years with glioma. Some clones in this sample may be carry-over from other donors' samples. The specimen was PBMCs, collected from a glioma patient whose treatment included an IDH1 peptide vaccine. The CDR3 DNA reads as TGTGCCAGCAGCTTAGCGTGGGGAGTTAGCTCTGGAAACACCATATATTTT. It codes for CASSLAWGVSSGNTIYF.